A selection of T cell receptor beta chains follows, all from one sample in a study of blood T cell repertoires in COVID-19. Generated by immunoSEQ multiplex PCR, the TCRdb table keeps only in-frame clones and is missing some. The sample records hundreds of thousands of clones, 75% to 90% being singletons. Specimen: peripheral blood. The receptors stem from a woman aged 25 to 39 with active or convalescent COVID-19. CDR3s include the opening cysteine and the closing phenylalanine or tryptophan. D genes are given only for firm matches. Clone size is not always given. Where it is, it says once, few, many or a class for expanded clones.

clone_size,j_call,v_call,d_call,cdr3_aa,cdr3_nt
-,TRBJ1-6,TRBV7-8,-,CASSFGQRNSPLHF,TGTGCCAGCAGCTTTGGACAGCGGAATTCACCCCTCCACTTT
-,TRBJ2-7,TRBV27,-,CASSLSSGASEQYF,TGTGCCAGCAGTTTATCGAGTGGGGCTTCCGAGCAGTACTTC
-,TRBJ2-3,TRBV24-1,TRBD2,CATSRGGGDTQYF,TGTGCCACCAGCCGGGGCGGGGGGGATACGCAGTATTTT
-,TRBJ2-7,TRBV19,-,CASSIGRTNEQYF,TGTGCCAGTAGTATAGGCAGGACAAACGAGCAGTACTTC
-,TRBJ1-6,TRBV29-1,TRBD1,CSAKEGQGASPLHF,TGCAGCGCTAAAGAGGGACAGGGGGCCTCACCCCTCCACTTT
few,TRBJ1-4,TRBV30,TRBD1,CAWRAAGTGVEKLFF,TGTGCCTGGAGGGCAGCCGGGACAGGGGTTGAAAAACTGTTTTTT
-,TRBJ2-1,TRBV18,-,CASSPVQTEQFF,TGTGCCAGCTCACCAGTTCAGACAGAGCAGTTCTTC
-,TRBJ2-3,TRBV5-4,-,CASSLGGLAATDTQYF,TGTGCCAGCAGCTTGGGTGGGCTAGCCGCGACAGATACGCAGTATTTT
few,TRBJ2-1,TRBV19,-,CASWDWKGDEQFF,TGTGCCAGTTGGGACTGGAAGGGCGATGAGCAGTTCTTC
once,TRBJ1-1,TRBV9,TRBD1,CASSVGWSGGKTEAFF,TGTGCCAGCAGCGTTGGGTGGTCAGGGGGCAAAACTGAAGCTTTCTTT
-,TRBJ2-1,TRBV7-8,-,CASSLLGLQYNEQFF,TGTGCCAGCAGCTTGTTGGGACTGCAGTACAATGAGCAGTTCTTC
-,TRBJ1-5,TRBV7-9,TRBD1,CASSRTGGESRNQPQHF,TGTGCCAGCAGTCGGACAGGGGGCGAGAGTAGGAATCAGCCCCAGCATTTT
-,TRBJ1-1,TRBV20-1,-,CSASKAAADTEAFF,TGCAGTGCTAGTAAGGCCGCGGCGGACACTGAAGCTTTCTTT
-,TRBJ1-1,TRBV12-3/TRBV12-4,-,CASSYRTDTEAFF,TGTGCCAGCAGTTATAGGACAGACACTGAAGCTTTCTTT
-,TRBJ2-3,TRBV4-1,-,CASSQDWSKVGVTDTQYF,TGCGCCAGCAGCCAAGATTGGTCGAAGGTTGGAGTCACAGATACGCAGTATTTT
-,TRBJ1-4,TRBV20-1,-,CSAAGGEKLFF,TGCAGTGCCGCCGGCGGTGAAAAACTGTTTTTT
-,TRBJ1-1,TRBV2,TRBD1,CASSGTGLLDAFF,TGTGCCAGCAGTGGGACAGGGTTGTTGGATGCTTTCTTT
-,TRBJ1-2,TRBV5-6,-,CASSLLQGNYGYTF,TGTGCCAGCAGCTTGCTCCAGGGGAACTATGGCTACACCTTC
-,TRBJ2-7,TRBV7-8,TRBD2,CASSGTSGISYEQYF,TGTGCCAGCAGCGGTACTAGCGGGATTTCCTACGAGCAGTACTTC
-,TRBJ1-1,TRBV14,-,CASSQMGGTEAFF,TGTGCCAGCAGCCAGATGGGGGGAACTGAAGCTTTCTTT
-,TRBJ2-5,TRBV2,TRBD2,CASSVLAGGWETQYF,TGTGCCAGCAGTGTGCTAGCGGGAGGTTGGGAGACCCAGTACTTC
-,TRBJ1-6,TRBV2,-,CASGGTSLHF,TGTGCCTCTGGGGGGACCTCCCTCCACTTT
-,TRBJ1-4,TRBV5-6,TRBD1,CASSLPGQGWEKLFF,TGTGCCAGCAGCCTACCGGGACAGGGTTGGGAAAAACTGTTTTTT
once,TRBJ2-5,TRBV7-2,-,CASRRGTYQETQYF,TGTGCCAGCAGACGGGGAACGTACCAAGAGACCCAGTACTTC